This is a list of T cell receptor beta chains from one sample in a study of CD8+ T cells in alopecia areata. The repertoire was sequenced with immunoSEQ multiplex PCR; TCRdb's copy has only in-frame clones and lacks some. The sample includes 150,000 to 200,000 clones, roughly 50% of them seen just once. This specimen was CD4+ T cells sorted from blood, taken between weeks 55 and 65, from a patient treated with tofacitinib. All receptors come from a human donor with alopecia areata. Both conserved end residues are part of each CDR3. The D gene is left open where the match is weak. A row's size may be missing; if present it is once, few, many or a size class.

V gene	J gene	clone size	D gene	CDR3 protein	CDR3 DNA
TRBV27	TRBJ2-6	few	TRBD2	CASSRSGGAGANVLTF	TGTGCCAGCAGCCGTAGCGGGGGGGCTGGGGCCAACGTCCTGACTTTC
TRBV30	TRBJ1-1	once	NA	CACSAGQRNTEAFF	TGTGCCTGTTCTGCGGGACAAAGGAATACTGAAGCTTTCTTT
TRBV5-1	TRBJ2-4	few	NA	CASSLDGDGGNIQYF	TGCGCCAGCAGCTTGGATGGGGACGGTGGGAACATTCAGTACTTC
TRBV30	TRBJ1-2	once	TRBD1	CAWSVQGQANYGYTF	TGTGCCTGGAGTGTACAGGGGCAGGCTAACTATGGCTACACCTTC
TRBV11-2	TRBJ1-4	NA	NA	CASSGRESSEKLFF	TGTGCCAGCAGCGGCAGGGAATCGAGTGAAAAACTGTTTTTT
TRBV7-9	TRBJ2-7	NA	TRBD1	CASSPDGTAYEQYF	TGTGCCAGCAGCCCAGATGGGACAGCCTACGAGCAGTACTTC
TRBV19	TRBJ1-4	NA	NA	CASSPGHLRANEKLFF	TGTGCCAGTAGTCCGGGACACCTTCGTGCTAATGAAAAACTGTTTTTT
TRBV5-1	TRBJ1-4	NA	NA	CASSFGLPGTLNEKLFF	TGCGCCAGCAGCTTTGGTCTCCCCGGGACACTTAATGAAAAACTGTTTTTT
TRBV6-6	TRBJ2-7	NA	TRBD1	CASSSGPGTGIEQYF	TGTGCCAGCAGTTCGGGGCCGGGGACAGGGATCGAGCAGTACTTC
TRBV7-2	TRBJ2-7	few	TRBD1	CASSTRTGRYEQYF	TGTGCCAGCAGCACCCGGACAGGGCGCTACGAGCAGTACTTC